This is a list of T cell receptor beta chains from one sample in a study of OX40 agonist ivuxolimab in advanced cancers. Measured with immunoSEQ multiplex PCR; TCRdb has only the in-frame clones, and not every one. The sample includes about 58,000 clones, about 88% of them seen just once. This specimen was CD4+ or CD8+ T cells sorted from blood, taken in a trial of the OX40 agonist ivuxolimab. The source is an adult with an advanced solid tumor such as melanoma, head and neck, liver or kidney cancer. The conserved cysteine and the conserved F or W are not part of the CDR3 here. Each record gives: CDR3 protein, V gene.

CDR3: ASSSRLAGGLETQY
V: TRBV7-2

CDR3: ASQRWTGSYEQY
V: TRBV5-1

CDR3: ASSFWSGGNEQF
V: TRBV7-2

CDR3: ASSWQGAYEQY
V: TRBV5-6

CDR3: ASSRANRDFGELF
V: TRBV19

CDR3: ASSINQNSNQPQH
V: TRBV19

CDR3: ASNAKETGGYT
V: TRBV2

CDR3: SVATDLTYGYT
V: TRBV29-1

CDR3: ASSPRSRDRGNSPLH
V: TRBV18

CDR3: ASSPGIPNEKLF
V: TRBV18

CDR3: ASSLAVGGAPQPQH
V: TRBV7-8

CDR3: ASSLSGQGGEQY
V: TRBV19

CDR3: ASSLASGQRDEQY
V: TRBV11-3

CDR3: ASSLTGERSPLH
V: TRBV5-1

CDR3: ASSRNSGAYNEQF
V: TRBV7-7

CDR3: ASSLGRGSGDTQY
V: TRBV5-1

CDR3: ASSLSTGAGNTIY
V: TRBV6-6

CDR3: ASRARQVYGYT
V: TRBV2

CDR3: ASSLAGASYEQY
V: TRBV19

CDR3: ASSTRGTVAYNEQF
V: TRBV27

CDR3: ASSLVVAGLKDTQY
V: TRBV5-1

CDR3: ASYERGVRNEQF
V: TRBV5-1

CDR3: ASSLGAFRRDEQY
V: TRBV7-2

CDR3: ASSKGLYEQY
V: TRBV2

CDR3: ASSLGGAVEQF
V: TRBV5-1

CDR3: ASRPRDRAHGYT
V: TRBV14

CDR3: ASSPTQGPSEKLF
V: TRBV19

CDR3: ASSLPGLAGGGTYNEQF
V: TRBV7-2

CDR3: ASSLAYQNRGEQY
V: TRBV6-5

CDR3: ASSRPGQGAYEQY
V: TRBV18

CDR3: ASSIPHAPDDIRETQY
V: TRBV21-1

CDR3: ASSVDGGRGGIGQF
V: TRBV9

CDR3: ASSENRASEAF
V: TRBV7-6

CDR3: ASSRIARDTEKLF
V: TRBV5-1

CDR3: ASSGPGLAGSGELF
V: TRBV9

CDR3: ASSPPGSYSNNEQF
V: TRBV18

CDR3: ASSPVRRGTGGYEQY
V: TRBV4-1

CDR3: ASSPGGGPRAGNTIY
V: TRBV7-8

CDR3: ASSRAGGPSGEQF
V: TRBV6-1

CDR3: ASSPDRQGREHGYT
V: TRBV18

CDR3: ASSSWTRDTQY
V: TRBV5-1

CDR3: ASRLAGVTDSGELF
V: TRBV19

CDR3: ASSLDRTATIGEQF
V: TRBV11-2

CDR3: ASSARTSGGAGEQF
V: TRBV9

CDR3: AISEPIQGSVGYT
V: TRBV10-3

CDR3: ASSPTRVQETQY
V: TRBV7-8

CDR3: ASRSSQNTEAF
V: TRBV7-3

CDR3: ASARATNEKLF
V: TRBV6-1

CDR3: ASRRGAQETQY
V: TRBV19

CDR3: ASSQHRGASQETQY
V: TRBV14

CDR3: ASSEGVGKLF
V: TRBV5-1